What follows describes a single T cell receptor beta chain. The sample is drawn from a study of blood T cell repertoires in COVID-19. Across the whole study: Sites across the United States, Italy and Spain contributed samples from acute and convalescent COVID-19.

Germline V gene lookup returns CDR1 SGHAT and CDR2 FQNNGV. This CDR3 is built from 14 residues. V gave up 4 bases and J gave up 7 bases, with 13 bases separating them. Study processing details: Estimation of nucleated cell counts was performed using reference gene primer amplification. Clones were read by immunoSEQ multiplex PCR, and TCRdb kept only the in-frame ones, dropping some. From that table come the V and J calls and clone size; the DNA was used to work out D and trimming. Seen here are roughly 120,000 clones, around three quarters observed once, and the top ten hold around 5.9%. The source of this sequence is a man between 65 and 85 years old with acute or convalescent COVID-19. What was sequenced was peripheral blood. The chain links TRBV11-2 to TRBJ2-2; D is uncertain. DNA of the CDR3: TGTGCCAGCAGCTCCCTGATAGCTGACGGGGAGCTGTTTTTT. As protein: CASSSLIADGELFF.